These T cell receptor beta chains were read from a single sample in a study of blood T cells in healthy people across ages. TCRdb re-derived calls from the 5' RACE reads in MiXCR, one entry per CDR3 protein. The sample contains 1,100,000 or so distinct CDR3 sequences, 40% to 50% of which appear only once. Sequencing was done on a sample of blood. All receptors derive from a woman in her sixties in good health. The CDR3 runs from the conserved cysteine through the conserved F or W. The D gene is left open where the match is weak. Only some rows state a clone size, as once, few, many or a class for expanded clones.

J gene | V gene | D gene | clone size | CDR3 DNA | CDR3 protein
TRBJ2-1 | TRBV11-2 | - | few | TGTGCCAGCAGCTTAGGTACCCTCGGGAATGAGCAGTTCTTC | CASSLGTLGNEQFF
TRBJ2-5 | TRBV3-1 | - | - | TGTGCCAGCAGCTTGACAGACCTGGGGACCCAGTACTTC | CASSLTDLGTQYF
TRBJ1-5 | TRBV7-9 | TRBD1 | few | TGTGCCAGCAGCTCGGACAGGGGGAGCAATCAGCCCCAGCATTTT | CASSSDRGSNQPQHF
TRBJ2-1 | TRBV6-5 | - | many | TGTGCCAGCAGCCCAGACCCCAGCTCCTACAATGAGCAGTTCTTC | CASSPDPSSYNEQFF
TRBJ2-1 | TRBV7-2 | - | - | TGTGCCAGCAGCTTAGGGGGCCTCACCTCCTACAATGAGCAGTTCTTC | CASSLGGLTSYNEQFF
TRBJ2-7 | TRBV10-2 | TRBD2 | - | TGCGCCAGCAGTCAGCCGGGACTAGCTGGGCTCAATGAGCAGTACTTC | CASSQPGLAGLNEQYF
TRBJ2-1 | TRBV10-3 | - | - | TGTGCCATCAGTGAGCCCCGGGACCAGTACAATGAGCAGTTCTTC | CAISEPRDQYNEQFF
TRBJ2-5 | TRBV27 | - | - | TGTGCCAGCAGTGACCCCGGTGAGACCCAGTACTTC | CASSDPGETQYF
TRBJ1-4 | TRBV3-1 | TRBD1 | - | TGTGCCAGCAGCCCGGATCGACAGGGCACTAATGAAAAACTGTTTTTT | CASSPDRQGTNEKLFF
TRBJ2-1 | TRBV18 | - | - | TGTGCCAGCTCAATCCCGGGACTTTCCTTCGGGAATGAGCAGTTCTTC | CASSIPGLSFGNEQFF
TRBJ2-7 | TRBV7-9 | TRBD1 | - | TGTGCCAGCAGCTCGCGGGACAGGGCGCCATACGAGCAGTACTTC | CASSSRDRAPYEQYF
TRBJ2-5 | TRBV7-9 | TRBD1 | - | TGTGCCAGCAGCTCCGGGACAGGACGAACGGAGACCCAGTACTTC | CASSSGTGRTETQYF
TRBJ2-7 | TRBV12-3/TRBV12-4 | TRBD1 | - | TGTGCCAGCAGCTTAATTGGGGACAGGGCGTTTGACGAGCAGTACTTC | CASSLIGDRAFDEQYF
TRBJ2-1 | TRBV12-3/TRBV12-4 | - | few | TGTGCCAGCAGTTTACAGGGAGTGGGTAATGAGCAGTTCTTC | CASSLQGVGNEQFF
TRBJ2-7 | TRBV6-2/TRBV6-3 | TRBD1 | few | TGTGCCAGCAGTCGACAGGGGAGTGGTTACGAGCAGTACTTC | CASSRQGSGYEQYF
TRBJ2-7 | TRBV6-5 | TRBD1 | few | TGTGCCAGCAGTCCCGGGGACAGAACCTACGAGCAGTACTTC | CASSPGDRTYEQYF
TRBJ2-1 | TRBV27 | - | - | TGTGCCGCGGGGAGTCTGGGGAATGAGCAGTTCTTC | CAAGSLGNEQFF
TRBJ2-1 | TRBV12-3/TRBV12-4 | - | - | TGTGCCAGCAGTTTCGCCTCACTTAGCTCCTACAATGAGCAGTTCTTC | CASSFASLSSYNEQFF
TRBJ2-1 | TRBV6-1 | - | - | TGTGCCAGCAGTGAGAGGGAGACGACGGCGCCGGGTTCCGGTGAGCAGTTCTTC | CASSERETTAPGSGEQFF
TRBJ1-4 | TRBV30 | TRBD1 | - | TGTGCCTGGGACAGGGGGACTAATGAAAAACTGTTTTTT | CAWDRGTNEKLFF
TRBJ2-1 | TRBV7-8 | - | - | TGTGCCAGCAGCTTATGGGGGGTTGAGAATGAGCAGTTCTTC | CASSLWGVENEQFF
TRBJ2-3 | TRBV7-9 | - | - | TGTGCCAGCAGCTTTATCAGGAGTAGCACAGATACGCAGTATTTT | CASSFIRSSTDTQYF
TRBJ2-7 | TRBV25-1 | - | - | TGTGCCAGCAATGACGGATCCTACGAGCAGTACTTC | CASNDGSYEQYF
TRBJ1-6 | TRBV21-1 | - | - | TGTGCCAGCAGCAAAAGGGGCAGGGACTGGTCTCGAACACCCCTCCACTTT | CASSKRGRDWSRTPLHF
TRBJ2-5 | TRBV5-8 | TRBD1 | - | TGTGCCAGCAGCGGCGACAGGGTGCAGACCCAGTACTTC | CASSGDRVQTQYF
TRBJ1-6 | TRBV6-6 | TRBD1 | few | TGTGCCAGCAGTTACGTCGGACAGGGTAATTCACCCCTCCACTTT | CASSYVGQGNSPLHF
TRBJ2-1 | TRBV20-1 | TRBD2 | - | TGCAGTGCTAGGGTTGAGACTAGCGGAAACAATGAGCAGTTCTTC | CSARVETSGNNEQFF
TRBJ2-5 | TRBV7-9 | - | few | TGTGCCAGCAGCTTAGGGATGTCGGGCGAGACCCAGTACTTC | CASSLGMSGETQYF
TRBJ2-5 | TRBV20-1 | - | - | TGCAGTGCCAGGTCGGCGGGGCAGGGGGAAGAGACCCAGTACTTC | CSARSAGQGEETQYF
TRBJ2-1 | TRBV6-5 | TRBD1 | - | TGTGCCAGCAGTGTGGACAGGGGGATTTTCAATGAGCAGTTCTTC | CASSVDRGIFNEQFF
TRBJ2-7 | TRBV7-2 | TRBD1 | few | TGTGCCAGCAGTCTCGATGGGACAGGGACACCCTACGAGCAGTACTTC | CASSLDGTGTPYEQYF
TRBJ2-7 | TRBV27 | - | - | TGTGCCAGCAGCAAGACAGGTTACTCCTACGAGCAGTACTTC | CASSKTGYSYEQYF
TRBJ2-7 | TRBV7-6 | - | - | TGTGCCAGCAGCTTAGGTTCCAGGCAAGAGATCCAGTACTTC | CASSLGSRQEIQYF
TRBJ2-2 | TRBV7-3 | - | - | TGTGCCAGCAGGGAGGGGGGGACTACGACACCCGGGGAGCTGTTTTTT | CASREGGTTTPGELFF
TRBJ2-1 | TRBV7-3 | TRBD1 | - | TGTGCCAGCAGCTTTGGGACAGGGGCCTACAATGAGCAGTTCTTC | CASSFGTGAYNEQFF
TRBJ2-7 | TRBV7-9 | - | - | TGTACCAGCAGCCCTAGGGACATCTACGAGCAGTACTTC | CTSSPRDIYEQYF
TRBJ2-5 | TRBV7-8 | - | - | TGTGCCTCTGGGAACGACCGGGAGACCCAGTACTTC | CASGNDRETQYF
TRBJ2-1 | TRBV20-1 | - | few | TGCAGTGCTAGAGCCTACCGTGTCGGCGGGTTGGGAAACAATGAGCAGTTCTTC | CSARAYRVGGLGNNEQFF
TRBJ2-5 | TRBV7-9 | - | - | TGTGCCAGCAGCTTCCAGGACTTAGAGACCCAGTACTTC | CASSFQDLETQYF
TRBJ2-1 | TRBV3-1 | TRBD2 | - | TGTGCCAGCAGCCAAGAAGCGGTACTAGCGGGAAACGAGCAGTTCTTC | CASSQEAVLAGNEQFF
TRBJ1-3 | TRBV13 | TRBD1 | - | TGTGCCAGCAGCTCGGGACAGGCTGGAAACACCATATATTTT | CASSSGQAGNTIYF
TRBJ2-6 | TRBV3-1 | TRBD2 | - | TGTGCCAGCAGCCCGACTAGCCCTGGGGCCAACGTCCTGACTTTC | CASSPTSPGANVLTF
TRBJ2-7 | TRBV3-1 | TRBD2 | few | TGTGCCAGCAGCCAAGATAGAGGGGAGGGCTACGAGCAGTACTTC | CASSQDRGEGYEQYF